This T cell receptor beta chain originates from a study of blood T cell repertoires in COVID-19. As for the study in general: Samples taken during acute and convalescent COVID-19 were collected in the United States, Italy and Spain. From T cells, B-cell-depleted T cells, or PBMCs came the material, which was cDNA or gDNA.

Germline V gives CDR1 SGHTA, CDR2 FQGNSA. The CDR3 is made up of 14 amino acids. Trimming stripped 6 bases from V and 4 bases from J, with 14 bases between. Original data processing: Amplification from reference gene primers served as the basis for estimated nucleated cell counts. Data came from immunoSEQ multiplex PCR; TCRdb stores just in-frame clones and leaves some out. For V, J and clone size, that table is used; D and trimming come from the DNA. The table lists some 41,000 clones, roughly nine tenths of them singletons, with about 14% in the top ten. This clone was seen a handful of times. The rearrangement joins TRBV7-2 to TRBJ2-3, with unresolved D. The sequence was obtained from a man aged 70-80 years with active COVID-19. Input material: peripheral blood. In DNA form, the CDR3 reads TGTGCCAGCAGGGTCGGCCTAGGTCCAGATACGCAGTATTTT. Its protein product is CASRVGLGPDTQYF.